This TCR beta chain was sequenced in a study of blood T cell repertoires in COVID-19. Study as a whole: T cells, B-cell-depleted T cells, or PBMCs provided the cDNA or gDNA that served as material.

This clone has more than one count but fewer than ten. Profiled with immunoSEQ multiplex PCR; TCRdb holds only in-frame clones, not every one. The data hold 100,000 to 150,000 clones, with roughly 74% observed a single time. CDR3 length: 17 amino acids. Trimming cost V 4 bases and J 0 bases, with 18 bases left between them. Germline CDR1 and CDR2: GTSNPN and SVGIG (reference sequence). This clonotype was obtained from a man aged 55 to 69 with acute or convalescent COVID-19. The chain uses TRBV30 and TRBJ1-4, with D tentatively TRBD1 (5 bases). The specimen was peripheral blood. DNA of the CDR3: TGTGCCTGGACCCCTGGGGGGTTAAAAGCAACTAATGAAAAACTGTTTTTT. Translating gives CAWTPGGLKATNEKLFF. Full variable domain (outside the CDR3, taken from reference TRBV30 and TRBJ1-4): SQTIHQWPATLVQPVGSPLSLECTVEGTSNPNLYWYRQAAGRGLQLLFYSVGIGQISSEVPQNLSASRPQDRQFILSSKKLLLSDSGFYLCAWTPGGLKATNEKLFFGSGTQLSVL.